The 3 T cell receptor beta chains in this list originate from one sample, sequenced in a study of OX40 agonist ivuxolimab in advanced cancers. Repertoires were generated with immunoSEQ multiplex PCR, while TCRdb's copy carries only in-frame clones and drops some. The sample records tens of thousands of clones, about 85% being singletons. The input for sequencing was CD4+ or CD8+ T cells sorted from blood, taken in a trial of the OX40 agonist ivuxolimab. The receptors come from an adult with an advanced solid tumor such as melanoma, head and neck, liver or kidney cancer.

CDR3 loop: CASSSDPTNEKLFF. The CDR3, as DNA: TGTGCCAGCAGTTCGGACCCAACTAATGAAAAACTGTTTTTT. J is TRBJ1-4 and V is TRBV28; the D is unclear. There are 14 residues in the CDR3. V dropped 4 bases and J dropped 0 bases, with 6 bases sitting between them. Germline V gene data show CDR1 as MDHEN and CDR2 as SYDVKM.

V usage is TRBV7-2 and J usage is TRBJ1-5, with TRBD1 matching over 8 bases. J was trimmed by 4 bases and V by 5 bases; bases with no gene match: 7. The CDR3 length is 15 residues. Per the germline V gene, CDR1 is SGHTA and CDR2 is FQGNSA. This chain's CDR3 is CASSQQTGVNQPQHF. The CDR3 DNA reads TGTGCCAGCAGCCAGCAGACAGGGGTAAATCAGCCCCAGCATTTT. Together with reference TRBV7-2 and TRBJ1-5, the CDR3 gives the full variable domain: GAGVSQSPSNKVTEKGKDVELRCDPISGHTALYWYRQSLGQGLEFLIYFQGNSAPDKSGLPSDRFSAERTGGSVSTLTIQRTQQEDSAVYLCASSQQTGVNQPQHFGDGTRLSIL.

J is TRBJ1-4 and V is TRBV5-6, with a possible D match to TRBD1 (6 bases). The CDR3 is 13 residues long. Germline V CDR1 and CDR2: SGHDT, YYEEEE. Trimming removed 4 bases from V and 3 bases from J, with 7 bases in between. The CDR3 here is CASSRTANEKLFF. In DNA, the CDR3 is TGTGCCAGCAGCCGGACAGCTAATGAAAAACTGTTTTTT.